These 32 T cell receptor beta chains were sequenced from one sample in a study of T cells in Graves' hyperthyroidism and ophthalmopathy. TCR beta CDR3 regions were amplified from RNA transcripts. A set of HTBI primers served as the primers for a first-round RT-PCR of the TCR CDR3. TCRdb ran MiXCR on the multiplex PCR reads and lists one entry per CDR3 protein. The sample has under 750,000 distinct CDR3 sequences; roughly 20% are singletons. Material for sequencing was blood. These receptor sequences come from a woman aged 45-60 years with Graves' hyperthyroidism that later progressed to Graves' ophthalmopathy.

The table lists this clonotype with a few counts. This chain uses TRBV2 with TRBJ1-6; D is undetermined. Trimming removed 3 bases from V and 8 bases from J, with 8 bases in between. From germline, CDR1 is SNHLY and CDR2 FYNNEI. This CDR3 has 13 residues. CDR3 in DNA: TGTGCCAGCAGTGATGTTGGGGATTCACCCCTCCACTTT. Protein product: CASSDVGDSPLHF. Full variable domain (outside the CDR3, taken from reference TRBV2 and TRBJ1-6): EPEVTQTPSHQVTQMGQEVILRCVPISNHLYFYWYRQILGQKVEFLVSFYNNEISEKSEIFDDQFSVERPDGSNFTLKIRSTKLEDSAMYFCASSDVGDSPLHFGNGTRLTVT.

This clonotype was detected many times. The chain recombines TRBV30 with TRBJ1-2; D gene unclear. CDR1 and CDR2 from the germline V gene are GTSNPN and SVGIG (reference sequence). The CDR3 has 10 amino acids. The ends were cut back, 3 bases at V and 4 bases at J, with 3 bases in the middle. DNA of the CDR3: TGTGCCTGGAGAGCCTATGGCTACACCTTC. Translation: CAWRAYGYTF.

In its sample, this clonotype was seen many times. The chain links TRBV5-6 to TRBJ1-2, with TRBD1 matching 8 bases. This CDR3 region has 15 residues. The germline gives CDR1 SGHDT, CDR2 YYEEEE. After removal of 4 bases from V and 5 bases from J, the junction contained 10 bases not matched to a gene. The CDR3 loop reads CASSPDDRGWYGYTF. The CDR3 nucleotides read TGTGCCAGCAGCCCGGACGACAGGGGATGGTATGGCTACACCTTC.

The table lists this clonotype with a count of one. The chain employs TRBV6-1 and TRBJ2-7, with a possible D match to TRBD1 (6 bases). The length of the CDR3 is 13 residues. Germline V gives CDR1 MNHNS, CDR2 SASEGT. V was shortened by 1 base and J by 7 bases, with 11 bases between the two germline ends. CDR3 loop: CASSEVDRSEQYF. In DNA form, the CDR3 reads TGTGCCAGCAGTGAAGTAGACAGGAGTGAGCAGTACTTC.

Turning to this clonotype: A junction end diverges from the germline sequence, so it may reflect a read error. This chain links TRBV5-1 with TRBJ1-1, with D tentatively TRBD1 (6 bases). CDR3 length: 14 residues. CDR1 is SGHRS, CDR2 YFSETQ, per germline. The CDR3 reads CPSSLAQGLLEAFF. The DNA of the CDR3 is TGCCCCAGCAGCTTGGCCCAGGGGCTATTAGAAGCTTTCTTT.

The gene calls are TRBV9 and TRBJ2-3; TRBD2 aligns across 10 bases. From germline, CDR1 is SGDLS and CDR2 YYNGEE. The trim removed 3 bases at V and 5 bases at J, leaving 12 bases unmatched. The CDR3 has 17 amino acids. The CDR3 sequence: CASSAPLTSGVEDTQYF. The CDR3 coding sequence is TGTGCCAGCAGCGCTCCCCTAACTAGCGGGGTGGAAGATACGCAGTATTTT.

This clonotype has at least ten counts. The V and J genes are TRBV27 and TRBJ2-1, with 9 positions matching TRBD1. Germline CDR1 reads MNHEY; CDR2 reads SMNVEV (reference sequence). Unmatched junction bases numbered 9, after V lost 5 bases and J lost 10 bases. The CDR3 contains 14 residues. The CDR3 spells CASSVRDRENEQFF. The DNA of the CDR3 is TGTGCCAGCAGTGTCCGGGACAGGGAGAACGAGCAGTTCTTC.

This clonotype was observed a handful of times. CDR3 sequence (DNA): TGTGCCTGGAGTATTTGGGGTGAAGGAGTCACTGAAGCTTTCTTT. This codes for CAWSIWGEGVTEAFF. This chain connects TRBV30 to TRBJ1-1; D is unresolved. The V gene lost 2 bases and the J gene lost 4 bases, with 17 bases spanning the gap. This CDR3 region has 15 residues. Per the germline V gene, CDR1 is GTSNPN and CDR2 is SVGIG (reference sequence).

This clonotype was counted between two and nine times. The J gene is TRBJ1-5, the V gene TRBV10-3; D is possibly TRBD1 (5 bases). V dropped 2 bases and J dropped 6 bases, with 11 bases sitting between them. CDR3 length: 14 amino acids. Per germline, CDR1 ENHRY and CDR2 SYGVKD. Here the CDR3 DNA reads TGTGCCATCAGTGAGGGAGGGGAAGGTCAGCCCCAGCATTTT. This encodes CAISEGGEGQPQHF.

The rearrangement joins TRBV29-1 to TRBJ1-2; maybe TRBD1 (6 bases). Trimming took 7 bases from V and 8 from J, leaving 14 bases between them. Germline CDR1 is SQVTM and CDR2 is ANQGSEA. CDR3 length equals 11 residues. The CDR3 loop reads CSAAGGQGYTF. The CDR3 bases are TGCAGCGCGGCGGGGGGGCAAGGCTACACCTTC.

The V call is TRBV7-6, the J call TRBJ1-6; 8 nucleotides agree with TRBD1. The CDR3 runs 14 residues. J was trimmed by 12 bases and V by 5 bases; bases with no gene match: 9. The V gene's germline CDR1 is SGHVS and CDR2 FNYEAQ. The CDR3 here is CASSPDRAAGPLHF. CDR3 coding DNA: TGTGCCAGCAGCCCGGACAGGGCTGCCGGACCCCTCCACTTT.

This clonotype occurred many times. CDR3 region: CASRPKGYNEQFF. In DNA, the CDR3 is TGTGCCAGCAGACCTAAGGGCTACAATGAGCAGTTCTTC. The chain is built from TRBV12-3 or TRBV12-4 and TRBJ2-1; D gene uncertain. The CDR3 sequence is 13 residues long. The V gene lost 6 bases and the J gene lost 3 bases, with 9 bases spanning the gap.

The chain couples TRBV2 to TRBJ2-7; D is perhaps TRBD1 or TRBD2 (7 bases each). The CDR3 is 14 amino acids. The V end lost 8 bases, the J end lost 7 bases, and 21 bases lay between the germline ends. Germline V gene sequence: CDR1 SNHLY, CDR2 FYNNEI. The CDR3 loop reads CASGGGTDPGEQYF. CDR3 coding DNA: TGTGCCAGCGGGGGGGGGACAGACCCCGGGGAGCAGTACTTC.

Of note for this clonotype: This may be a read error, as it is one base from a much larger clone. The CDR3 reads CSVATGKQYF. The CDR3 DNA reads TGCAGTGTGGCGACGGGGAAGCAGTACTTC. V gene TRBV20-1 combines with J gene TRBJ2-7, with D perhaps matching TRBD2 (5 bases). The CDR3 has 10 residues. CDR1 is DFQATT and CDR2 is SNEGSKA in the germline V gene (reference sequence). The V gene lost 7 bases and the J gene lost 8 bases, with 12 bases spanning the gap.

This chain joins TRBV7-6 and TRBJ2-3; D is unclear. CDR1 and CDR2 (germline): SGHVS, FNYEAQ. The ends were cut back, 3 bases at V and 6 bases at J, with 7 bases in the middle. The CDR3 runs to 12 residues. The CDR3 DNA follows: TGTGCCAGCAGCTTCGGCGAGGATACGCAGTATTTT. Its translation is CASSFGEDTQYF.

This clonotype has a count of ten or more. The chain links TRBV20-1 to TRBJ2-5; TRBD2 is a possible D gene (5 bases). Trimming stripped 4 bases from V and 2 bases from J, with 20 bases between. This CDR3 has 16 residues. Germline-derived CDR1 and CDR2 are DFQATT and SNEGSKA (reference sequence). In nucleotides, the CDR3 is TGCAGTGCTACCGGATTACGGACTGGATCGCAAGAGACCCAGTACTTC. It is translated as CSATGLRTGSQETQYF.

This chain links TRBV5-1 with TRBJ1-4, with a tentative D call TRBD1 (5 bases). Deletions cut 0 bases from V and 6 bases from J, with 12 bases between. The CDR3 runs to 15 residues. The germline V gene encodes CDR1 SGHRS and CDR2 YFSETQ. The CDR3: CASSLEGHGYEKLFF. CDR3 bases: TGCGCCAGCAGCTTGGAAGGACACGGTTATGAAAAACTGTTTTTT.

V gene TRBV15 combines with J gene TRBJ2-1, with 7 bases fitting TRBD1. J was trimmed by 1 base and V by 5 bases; bases with no gene match: 8. The CDR3 totals 16 residues. CDR1 and CDR2 from the germline V gene are LNHNV and YYDKDF (reference sequence). The DNA of the CDR3 is TGTGCCACCAGCCCTGACAGGGCCGGGTCCTACAATGAGCAGTTCTTC. Translating it yields CATSPDRAGSYNEQFF. Based on the CDR3 plus reference TRBV15 and TRBJ2-1, the full variable domain is DAMVIQNPRYQVTQFGKPVTLSCSQTLNHNVMYWYQQKSSQAPKLLFHYYDKDFNNEADTPDNFQSRRPNTSFCFLDIRSPGLGDTAMYLCATSPDRAGSYNEQFFGPGTRLTVL.

This clonotype has a count of ten or more. The chain joins TRBV3-1 to TRBJ1-2; D not resolved. The germline gives CDR1 LGHDT, CDR2 YNNKEL (reference sequence). The CDR3 has 12 amino acids. Trimming cost V 3 bases and J 3 bases, with 5 bases left between them. The CDR3 nucleotides read TGTGCCAGCAGCCAGGGGTACTATGGCTACACCTTC. This encodes CASSQGYYGYTF.

For this clonotype: The junction does not match germline at one end; this may be a read error. The V and J genes are TRBV2 and TRBJ1-2; TRBD1 matches at 8 bases. The CDR3 is 12 amino acids. Germline loops: CDR1 SNHLY, CDR2 FYNNEI. CDR3 in amino acids: CAGRTQGGGYTF. CDR3 nucleotides: TGTGCCGGCAGAACACAGGGGGGAGGCTACACCTTC.

This clonotype was observed a handful of times. This sequence joins TRBV3-1 and TRBJ2-2; possibly TRBD2 for D (5 bases). The germline V and J ends were trimmed by 1 base and 2 bases, with 8 bases remaining between them. CDR3 length: 15 residues. Germline CDR1 LGHDT, CDR2 YNNKEL (reference sequence). The CDR3 loop is CASSQGRTNTGELFF. The CDR3 DNA sequence: TGTGCCAGCAGCCAAGGGCGGACTAACACCGGGGAGCTGTTTTTT.

This sequence joins TRBV30 and TRBJ1-5, with 9 bases that match TRBD1. The CDR3 extends over 16 amino acids. Germline lookup yields CDR1 GTSNPN and CDR2 SVGIG (reference sequence). V was clipped by 2 bases and J by 3 bases; unmatched bases: 8. Written as DNA, the CDR3 is TGTGCCTGGAGTCGCTCGGGACAGGGATTCAATCAGCCCCAGCATTTT. Translated, it gives CAWSRSGQGFNQPQHF.

This clonotype occurred a few times. This sequence joins TRBV3-1 and TRBJ2-2; D remains ambiguous. Germline CDR1 and CDR2: LGHDT and YNNKEL (reference sequence). The CDR3 extends over 13 amino acids. V was clipped by 3 bases and J by 2 bases, with 4 bases between them. CDR3 sequence reads: CASSHPNTGELFF. CDR3 nucleotides: TGTGCCAGCAGCCATCCCAACACCGGGGAGCTGTTTTTT.

Regarding this clonotype: This may arise from a read error, as a much more abundant clone is one base away. The rearrangement links TRBV18 to TRBJ2-1; TRBD1 might be the D (6 bases). Germline V gene data show CDR1 as KGHSH and CDR2 as LQKENI. The CDR3 sequence is 15 residues long. CDR3 region: CASSPPDRAYNEQSF. CDR3 coding DNA: TGTGCCAGCTCACCACCGGACAGAGCCTACAATGAGCAGTCCTTC. Supplemented by reference TRBV18 and TRBJ2-1, the full variable domain reads NAGVMQNPRHLVRRRGQEARLRCSPMKGHSHVYWYRQLPEEGLKFMVYLQKENIIDESGMPKERFSAEFPKEGPSILRIQQVVRGDSAAYFCASSPPDRAYNEQSFGPGTRLTVL.

This clonotype was recorded a few times. V and J are TRBV20-1 and TRBJ2-3; either TRBD1 or TRBD2 may fit D (6 bases each). The CDR3 length is 18 residues. Trimming cost V 2 bases and J 5 bases, with 26 bases left between them. Germline values: CDR1 DFQATT, CDR2 SNEGSKA (reference sequence). The CDR3 is CSARIRVDSGYSGDTQYF. The CDR3 DNA follows: TGCAGTGCTAGAATAAGAGTGGACAGCGGGTATTCCGGAGATACGCAGTATTTT.

The chain has TRBV18 and TRBJ2-3; D not resolved. Per the germline V gene, CDR1 is KGHSH and CDR2 is LQKENI. With 6 bases removed from V and 0 bases from J, the gap between germline ends came to 10 bases. CDR3 length equals 14 residues. The chain's CDR3 is CASSQTSSTDTQYF. The CDR3 nucleotides are TGTGCCAGCTCGCAAACGTCTAGCACAGATACGCAGTATTTT. Filled out from reference TRBV18 and TRBJ2-3, the complete variable domain reads NAGVMQNPRHLVRRRGQEARLRCSPMKGHSHVYWYRQLPEEGLKFMVYLQKENIIDESGMPKERFSAEFPKEGPSILRIQQVVRGDSAAYFCASSQTSSTDTQYFGPGTRLTVL.

The rearrangement joins TRBV9 to TRBJ1-6, with 10 bases matching TRBD1. CDR1 and CDR2 from the germline V gene are SGDLS and YYNGEE. The ends lost 3 bases at V and 10 bases at J; junction bases unmatched: 10. The CDR3 is made up of 16 amino acids. DNA of the CDR3: TGTGCCAGCAGCGCGACTTCCGGGACAGGGGTATCACCCCTCCACTTT. This codes for CASSATSGTGVSPLHF.

This rearrangement joins TRBV19 to TRBJ2-3; TRBD1 agrees at 7 bases. The CDR3 runs 14 residues. Germline V lookup: CDR1 LNHDA, CDR2 SQIVND (reference sequence). Trimming at V came to 4 bases and at J to 4 bases, leaving 5 bases not matched to a gene. CDR3: CASSTTGTADTQYF. For the CDR3, the DNA is TGTGCCAGTAGTACGACAGGGACAGCAGATACGCAGTATTTT.

In this sample, this clonotype turned up a few times. V gene TRBV7-9 combines with J gene TRBJ2-7; D call uncertain. V dropped 7 bases and J dropped 5 bases, with 12 bases sitting between them. CDR3 length equals 12 residues. Germline V lookup: CDR1 SEHNR, CDR2 FQNEAQ (reference sequence). This chain's CDR3 is CASTISNHEQYF. Written as DNA, the CDR3 is TGTGCCAGCACAATTAGCAACCACGAGCAGTACTTC.

This clonotype turned up a few times. The chain couples TRBV15 to TRBJ1-5; D perhaps matches TRBD1 (6 bases). The CDR3 runs to 18 residues. Trimming took 0 bases from V and 9 from J, leaving 24 bases between them. Germline V gives CDR1 LNHNV, CDR2 YYDKDF (reference sequence). The CDR3 sequence is CATSRDLNLGQWGGPQHF. The CDR3 DNA is TGTGCCACCAGCAGAGATTTGAATTTAGGACAGTGGGGAGGGCCCCAGCATTTT.

CDR3 in amino acids: CASSLIGQGSNEQFF. The CDR3, as DNA: TGCGCCAGCAGCTTGATCGGACAGGGATCCAATGAGCAGTTCTTC. The gene calls are TRBV5-1 and TRBJ2-1, with 8 bases matching TRBD1. Germline assignment: CDR1 SGHRS and CDR2 YFSETQ. The V and J ends lost 1 base and 6 bases, in that order; junction bases with no gene match: 6. CDR3 length equals 15 residues.

This clonotype was detected only a few times. The rearrangement uses TRBV6-2 or TRBV6-3 and TRBJ2-2, with 11 bases that match TRBD2. This CDR3 contains 18 residues. V was pared by 7 bases and J by 3 bases, with 13 bases of the junction left unmatched. The germline V gene encodes CDR1 MNHEY and CDR2 SVGEGT. The CDR3 DNA reads TGTGCCAGCACCACCTCTAGCGGGGGGTTTTACGACACCGGGGAGCTGTTTTTT. Protein product: CASTTSSGGFYDTGELFF.